Following are 20 T cell receptor beta chains from one sample sequenced in a study of blood T cells in healthy people across ages. A J-beta primer mix and a sample-barcoded 5' primer were used in a second PCR of roughly 6 to 12 cycles. TCRdb reprocessed the 5' RACE reads via MiXCR and lists one record per CDR3 protein. The sample records about 1.1 million distinct CDR3 sequences, roughly two fifths being singletons. The sample consisted of blood. These receptors were taken from a man between 18 and 29 years old in good health.

There are a few counts of this clonotype. The genes are TRBV5-8 and TRBJ1-2; D unclear. Trimming cost V 9 bases and J 4 bases, with 13 bases left between them. The CDR3 runs 12 residues. CDR1 and CDR2 (germline): SGHTS, YDEGEE. The CDR3 DNA follows: TGTGCCACCCGGGCGGCCAGCTATGGCTACACCTTC. Its translation is CATRAASYGYTF.

As for this clonotype: One end of the junction fails to match germline, which may point to a read error. V is TRBV20-1 and J is TRBJ1-4; D gene uncertain. Germline V gene sequence: CDR1 DFQATT, CDR2 SNEGSKA (reference sequence). The CDR3 runs 13 residues. Here the CDR3 reads CSVRTPGREKLFF. Written as DNA, the CDR3 is TGCAGTGTTAGAACGCCGGGCCGTGAAAAACTGTTTTTT.

The rearrangement joins TRBV6-1 to TRBJ1-2; 8 bases are shared with TRBD1. The V gene's germline CDR1 is MNHNS and CDR2 SASEGT. This CDR3 is built from 13 residues. J lost 3 bases, V lost 8 bases, and 5 bases had no gene match. This chain's CDR3 is CASGLQGDYGYTF. CDR3 coding DNA: TGTGCCAGCGGACTACAGGGGGACTATGGCTACACCTTC.

This clonotype showed up many times. The chain has TRBV9 and TRBJ2-3; D is uncertain. Germline CDR1 and CDR2: SGDLS and YYNGEE. The V end was cut by 3 bases, the J end by 1 base, with 9 bases between. CDR3 length equals 14 residues. The CDR3 spells CASSGSVGTDTQYF. Written as DNA, the CDR3 is TGTGCCAGCAGCGGTAGTGTCGGCACAGATACGCAGTATTTT.

V is TRBV7-2 and J is TRBJ1-2, with unresolved D. The germline V gene encodes CDR1 SGHTA and CDR2 FQGNSA. The CDR3 runs 13 residues. V dropped 3 bases and J dropped 4 bases, with 9 bases sitting between them. CDR3 sequence (DNA): TGTGCCAGCAGCTTGGGGAACCCCTATGGCTACACCTTC. Its protein is CASSLGNPYGYTF.

This chain uses TRBV9 with TRBJ1-2; possibly TRBD1 for D (6 bases). The V gene's germline CDR1 is SGDLS and CDR2 YYNGEE. Trimming pared 3 bases from V and 4 bases from J, leaving 13 bases between. The CDR3 sequence is 14 residues long. Here the CDR3 reads CASSGDILGYGYTF. The DNA for the CDR3 is TGTGCCAGCAGCGGGGACATCTTGGGCTATGGCTACACCTTC.

This clonotype was detected only once. V and J are TRBV6-2 or TRBV6-3 and TRBJ1-5; weak D call: TRBD1 (5 bases). The CDR3 consists of 19 residues. Trimming shortened V by 2 bases and J by 0 bases, and 20 bases separated the two germline ends. CDR1 and CDR2 from the germline V gene are MNHEY and SVGEGT. The CDR3 here is CASSYTRGYQPYSNQPQHF. The CDR3 region has the DNA TGTGCCAGCAGTTACACCCGGGGCTACCAACCTTATAGCAATCAGCCCCAGCATTTT.

This clonotype appeared a few times. The V and J genes are TRBV12-3 or TRBV12-4 and TRBJ2-1; the D gene is possibly TRBD1 (5 bases). The CDR3 loop spans 14 amino acids. Trimming removed 6 bases from V and 2 bases from J, with 11 bases in between. In DNA, the CDR3 is TGTGCCAGCAGCCAAGGGGTTACCTACAATGAGCAGTTCTTC. Protein sequence: CASSQGVTYNEQFF.

This clonotype was observed a few times. V and J are TRBV4-3 and TRBJ1-2; TRBD1 might be the D (6 bases). Germline CDR1 LGHNA, CDR2 YSLEER. Trimming stripped 0 bases from V and 2 bases from J, with 10 bases between. There are 15 residues in the CDR3. The CDR3 reads CASSQDADRNYGYTF. The DNA of the CDR3 is TGCGCCAGCAGCCAAGATGCAGACAGGAACTATGGCTACACCTTC.

CDR3 DNA: TGCAGTGCTAGAGATTTCCCGGGGACTGAAGCTTTCTTT. This sequence encodes CSARDFPGTEAFF. V usage is TRBV20-1 and J usage is TRBJ1-1; no clear D. This CDR3 has 13 amino acids. The germline V gene has CDR1 DFQATT and CDR2 SNEGSKA (reference sequence). Trimming pared 0 bases from V and 5 bases from J, leaving 10 bases between.

The CDR3 spells CASSPPGGQGAGYTF. In DNA form, the CDR3 reads TGTGCCAGCAGCCCTCCGGGGGGACAGGGGGCTGGCTACACCTTC. The chain recombines TRBV9 with TRBJ1-2; 12 bases align to TRBD1. The CDR3 is 15 residues long. In germline, CDR1 is SGDLS, CDR2 YYNGEE. The V and J ends lost 4 bases and 7 bases, in that order; junction bases with no gene match: 8.

This chain connects TRBV2 to TRBJ2-7; D may be TRBD1 or TRBD2 (5 bases each). This CDR3 region has 18 residues. Per germline, CDR1 SNHLY and CDR2 FYNNEI. The ends were cut back, 4 bases at V and 5 bases at J, with 27 bases in the middle. Here the CDR3 reads CASSGVLPGAKTLNEQYF. The CDR3 DNA follows: TGTGCCAGCAGTGGCGTCCTTCCCGGGGCCAAAACCCTAAACGAGCAGTACTTC.

The chain links TRBV5-1 to TRBJ2-3; D gene uncertain. CDR1 is SGHRS and CDR2 is YFSETQ in the germline V gene. The V gene lost 4 bases and the J gene lost 11 bases, with 17 bases spanning the gap. The CDR3 spans 13 residues. The CDR3 sequence is CASSPQDGIGQYF. CDR3 coding DNA: TGCGCCAGCAGCCCCCAAGACGGCATTGGGCAGTATTTT.

The V and J genes are TRBV6-5 and TRBJ1-2; D unclear. CDR1 MNHEY and CDR2 SVGAGI come from the germline V gene. The CDR3 extends over 13 amino acids. Deletions cut 6 bases from V and 8 bases from J, with 16 bases between. The CDR3 DNA sequence: TGTGCCAGCAGACGATCCCAGTCTTACGGCTACACCTTC. This encodes CASRRSQSYGYTF.

This rearrangement joins TRBV29-1 to TRBJ2-5; 8 bases line up with TRBD1. Germline V lookup: CDR1 SQVTM, CDR2 ANQGSEA. The CDR3 is 15 residues long. CDR3: CRVKDRAVLQETQYF. The CDR3 DNA reads as TGCAGAGTGAAGGACAGGGCGGTTTTACAAGAGACCCAGTACTTC.

The V call is TRBV3-1, the J call TRBJ1-5; no firm D call. Germline CDR1 is LGHDT and CDR2 is YNNKEL (reference sequence). The CDR3 totals 15 residues. V gave up 1 base and J gave up 2 bases, with 9 bases separating them. This CDR3 reads CASSQGSVGNQPQHF. Here the CDR3 DNA reads TGTGCCAGCAGCCAAGGAAGTGTAGGCAATCAGCCCCAGCATTTT.

The chain joins TRBV6-6 to TRBJ2-2; tentatively, D is TRBD1 (5 bases). CDR1 is MNHNY, CDR2 SVGAGI, per germline (reference sequence). Trimming took 0 bases from V and 3 from J, leaving 11 bases between them. The CDR3 covers 16 residues. CDR3 loop: CASSYSIGRDTGELFF. The CDR3 DNA follows: TGTGCCAGCAGTTACTCGATAGGCAGGGACACCGGGGAGCTGTTTTTT.

This clonotype has just one count. The chain has TRBV7-2 and TRBJ1-1; 7 bases agree with TRBD1. CDR1 and CDR2 (germline): SGHTA, FQGNSA. Germline trimming cut 5 bases from V and 7 bases from J; bases unmatched to any gene: 13. There are 15 residues in the CDR3. The CDR3 nucleotides read TGTGCCAGCAGCCTGTCCGGGACAGCTGAGTATGAAGCTTTCTTT. It translates to CASSLSGTAEYEAFF. The whole variable domain, remainder taken from reference TRBV7-2 and TRBJ1-1, is GAGVSQSPSNKVTEKGKDVELRCDPISGHTALYWYRQSLGQGLEFLIYFQGNSAPDKSGLPSDRFSAERTGGSVSTLTIQRTQQEDSAVYLCASSLSGTAEYEAFFGQGTRLTVV.

This clonotype has just a few counts. The rearrangement links TRBV27 to TRBJ2-7; D is uncertain. In germline, CDR1 is MNHEY, CDR2 SMNVEV (reference sequence). The length of the CDR3 is 16 residues. Trimming pared 5 bases from V and 2 bases from J, leaving 19 bases between. The CDR3 sequence: CASSPPGRVRPYEQYF. The DNA of the CDR3 is TGTGCCAGCAGTCCACCCGGCCGGGTTCGCCCCTACGAGCAGTACTTC.

This clonotype was observed a handful of times. V gene TRBV6-2 or TRBV6-3 combines with J gene TRBJ2-7; 7 nucleotides match TRBD1. V shed 5 bases and J 1 base; nucleotides not matched to a gene: 8. The CDR3 sequence is 15 residues long. Germline V gene data show CDR1 as MNHEY and CDR2 as SVGEGT. CDR3 DNA sequence: TGTGCCAGCAGTAGCACCGGGACAGCGTCCTACGAGCAGTACTTC. Protein product: CASSSTGTASYEQYF.